Each of the 21 T cell receptor beta chains below was sequenced from the same sample in a study of regulatory T cells in long-lasting Graves disease. Time point of the sample: persistent/refractory GD, antithyroid drugs over 5 years with positive TRAb. Making the TCR library involved RNA that had been extracted from PBMCs. To make TCR beta libraries, researchers used iRepertoire HTBI primers and Arm-PCR of CDR3 regions. TCRdb re-called the multiplex PCR reads through MiXCR, storing one row per CDR3 protein. This repertoire shows a few hundred thousand distinct CDR3 sequences, approximately 22% found once; its top ten account for over 10%. The sample here was peripheral blood mononuclear cells (PBMCs), taken when the disease was refractory, from a patient treated with antithyroid drugs. The receptors were sampled from a female donor with Graves disease.

This clonotype was seen repeatedly, ten times or more. CDR3 in DNA: TGTGCCAGCAGTCAGAACTATGGCTACACCTTC. Its translation is CASSQNYGYTF. This chain links TRBV28 with TRBJ1-2; D gene uncertain. CDR3 size: 11 residues. Germline CDR1 is MDHEN and CDR2 is SYDVKM. Trimming cost V 5 bases and J 2 bases, with 3 bases left between them.

On this clonotype itself: One base away lies a much larger clone, so this may be a sequencing read error. The chain joins TRBV28 to TRBJ2-2, with D perhaps matching TRBD2 (6 bases). The CDR3 sequence is 15 residues long. Germline values: CDR1 MDHEN, CDR2 SYDVKM. The germline V and J ends were trimmed by 5 bases and 2 bases, with 12 bases remaining between them. The CDR3 DNA follows: TGTGCCAGCAGTAATGGGACTTTTAACACCGGGGAGCTGTTTTTT. Translating gives CASSNGTFNTGELFF.

This clonotype came up many times. The gene calls are TRBV2 and TRBJ2-3; TRBD2 matches 10 bases. Germline-derived CDR1 and CDR2 are SNHLY and FYNNEI. Unmatched junction bases numbered 13, after V lost 4 bases and J lost 6 bases. The CDR3 totals 17 residues. CDR3 sequence reads: CASSAGRTSGGGDTQYF. The CDR3 nucleotides read TGTGCCAGCAGTGCCGGTAGGACTAGCGGCGGGGGGGATACGCAGTATTTT.

The J gene is TRBJ2-7, the V gene TRBV11-3; D assignment may be TRBD1 or TRBD2 (5 bases each). The CDR3 runs 13 residues. Germline V gene data show CDR1 as SGHNT and CDR2 as YENEEA. V was cut by 5 bases and J by 4 bases, with 12 bases left in between. The CDR3: CASSQYGTYEQYF. CDR3 sequence (DNA): TGTGCCAGCAGCCAATATGGGACGTACGAGCAGTACTTC. Combining the CDR3 with reference TRBV11-3 and TRBJ2-7 gives the whole variable domain EAGVVQSPRYKIIEKKQPVAFWCNPISGHNTLYWYLQNLGQGPELLIRYENEEAVDDSQLPKDRFSAERLKGVDSTLKIQPAELGDSAVYLCASSQYGTYEQYFGPGTRLTVT.

There are a few counts of this clonotype. This rearrangement joins TRBV12-3 or TRBV12-4 to TRBJ1-4; D is unresolved. V was cut by 4 bases and J by 8 bases, with 20 bases left in between. CDR3 length: 16 amino acids. In DNA, the CDR3 is TGTGCCAGCAGTTCCACGAGCGATCTCATAGGGGAAAAACTGTTTTTT. It codes for CASSSTSDLIGEKLFF.

This clonotype was counted many times. The CDR3 region is CASISSPGTEAFF. The CDR3 nucleotides read TGTGCCAGCATCTCTTCCCCGGGGACTGAAGCTTTCTTT. The chain carries TRBV12-3 or TRBV12-4 and TRBJ1-1; D gene ambiguous. V was cut by 7 bases and J by 5 bases, with 14 bases left in between. The CDR3 is 13 amino acids.

This chain's CDR3 is CSVEVGSRTGELFF. The DNA of the CDR3 is TGCAGCGTTGAGGTTGGCAGCCGGACCGGGGAGCTGTTTTTT. V usage is TRBV29-1 and J usage is TRBJ2-2; D is undetermined. CDR1 is SQVTM, CDR2 ANQGSEA, per germline. There are 14 residues in the CDR3. Deletions cut 3 bases from V and 5 bases from J, with 13 bases between.

The rearrangement joins TRBV7-2 to TRBJ2-1, with 9 nucleotides matching TRBD2. The germline CDR1 and CDR2 sequences are SGHTA and FQGNSA. Trimming cost V 1 base and J 6 bases; bases outside gene matches: 4. The CDR3 contains 15 residues. CDR3 amino acids: CASSLGGRAINEQFF. The CDR3 DNA is TGTGCCAGCAGCTTAGGCGGGAGGGCCATCAATGAGCAGTTCTTC.

This clonotype has only a few counts. The chain couples TRBV3-1 to TRBJ2-5; D may be TRBD1 or TRBD2 (5 bases each). CDR1 LGHDT and CDR2 YNNKEL come from the germline V gene (reference sequence). The CDR3 runs 14 residues. V gave up 2 bases and J gave up 8 bases, with 15 bases separating them. CDR3 bases: TGTGCCAGCAGCCAAATTTCCGGGGACGGAACCCAGTACTTC. Its protein is CASSQISGDGTQYF.

V and J are TRBV30 and TRBJ2-5; 10 positions match TRBD2. Germline-derived CDR1 and CDR2 are GTSNPN and SVGIG (reference sequence). With 2 bases clipped from V and 4 bases from J, the junction kept 13 bases outside the gene matches. The CDR3 extends over 17 amino acids. CDR3 sequence: CAWSPPSSGRRGETQYF. CDR3 nucleotides: TGTGCCTGGAGTCCACCCAGTAGCGGGAGGCGTGGAGAGACCCAGTACTTC.

The rearrangement joins TRBV28 to TRBJ1-5; D is undetermined. The germline V and J ends were trimmed by 0 bases and 3 bases, with 3 bases remaining between them. The CDR3 is 13 residues long. Germline loops: CDR1 MDHEN, CDR2 SYDVKM. The CDR3 DNA follows: TGTGCCAGCAGTTTATGGGTCAATCAGCCCCAGCATTTT. Its protein product is CASSLWVNQPQHF.

This clonotype has more than one count but fewer than ten. V usage is TRBV27 and J usage is TRBJ2-5; perhaps D is TRBD1 or TRBD2 (6 bases each). This CDR3 spans 16 amino acids. V lost 7 bases and J 0 bases, leaving 18 bases between the germline ends. CDR1 MNHEY and CDR2 SMNVEV come from the germline V gene (reference sequence). Written as DNA, the CDR3 is TGTGCCAGCACCTCGGCGGGAAGGGGGGACCAAGAGACCCAGTACTTC. Residues: CASTSAGRGDQETQYF.

This clonotype was seen many times. This sequence joins TRBV3-1 and TRBJ2-7, with 9 bases aligning to TRBD2. In germline, CDR1 is LGHDT, CDR2 YNNKEL (reference sequence). The ends lost 4 bases at V and 2 bases at J; junction bases unmatched: 6. There are 15 residues in the CDR3. Here the CDR3 reads CASSLGGLAAYEQYF. CDR3 DNA sequence: TGTGCCAGCAGCCTCGGGGGACTAGCAGCCTACGAGCAGTACTTC.

With regard to this clonotype: A junction end diverges from the germline sequence, so it may reflect a read error. The chain recombines TRBV7-3 with TRBJ1-1; perhaps TRBD1 as D (5 bases). Germline CDR1 reads SGHTA; CDR2 reads FQGTGA. CDR3 size: 12 residues. The CDR3 spells CARSFRDGEAFF. CDR3 nucleotide sequence: TGTGCCCGCAGCTTCCGGGACGGTGAAGCTTTCTTT.

The chain carries TRBV6-1 and TRBJ2-7; no clear D gene. Trimming removed 5 bases at V and 3 bases at J, with 20 bases between. This CDR3 comprises 16 residues. Germline assignment: CDR1 MNHNS and CDR2 SASEGT. The CDR3: CASSQLNSARNYEQYF. DNA for the CDR3: TGTGCCAGCAGTCAACTGAACAGCGCCCGGAACTACGAGCAGTACTTC.

This clonotype was seen more than once but under ten times. The chain has TRBV19 and TRBJ1-5; D might be TRBD1 (6 bases). From germline, CDR1 is LNHDA and CDR2 SQIVND (reference sequence). V was clipped by 3 bases and J by 2 bases, with 14 bases between them. This CDR3 contains 16 residues. CDR3: CASSIAGAKGNQPQHF. CDR3 DNA sequence: TGTGCCAGTAGTATCGCGGGGGCGAAGGGCAATCAGCCCCAGCATTTT. Using reference TRBV19 and TRBJ1-5 for the parts outside the CDR3, the full variable domain is DGGITQSPKYLFRKEGQNVTLSCEQNLNHDAMYWYRQDPGQGLRLIYYSQIVNDFQKGDIAEGYSVSREKKESFPLTVTSAQKNPTAFYLCASSIAGAKGNQPQHFGDGTRLSIL.

This clonotype was seen more than once but under ten times. The chain has TRBV4-1 and TRBJ1-5; maybe TRBD1 (5 bases). The CDR3 is 14 amino acids. V lost 5 bases and J lost 6, with 14 bases in between. CDR1 is MGHRA, CDR2 YSYEKL, per germline. The CDR3 is CASSSINGTQPQHF. The CDR3 DNA is TGCGCCAGCAGCTCCATTAATGGGACTCAGCCCCAGCATTTT.

This clonotype was detected only a few times. The chain combines TRBV7-8 with TRBJ1-6, with TRBD1 identical over 7 bases. Germline CDR1 reads SGHVS; CDR2 reads FQNEAQ. CDR3 length: 20 residues. J was trimmed by 10 bases and V by 5 bases; bases with no gene match: 26. The CDR3 DNA reads as TGTGCCAGCAGCCCAGGGGGTCGAGGGTCTTTGTTAAGGAGGGAATCACCCCTCCACTTT. Protein product: CASSPGGRGSLLRRESPLHF. Combining the CDR3 with reference TRBV7-8 and TRBJ1-6 gives the whole variable domain GAGVSQSPRYKVAKRGQDVALRCDPISGHVSLFWYQQALGQGPEFLTYFQNEAQLDKSGLPSDRFFAERPEGSVSTLKIQRTQQEDSAVYLCASSPGGRGSLLRRESPLHFGNGTRLTVT.

This clonotype was found a few times. This rearrangement joins TRBV19 to TRBJ1-1; D is undetermined. Germline V lookup: CDR1 LNHDA, CDR2 SQIVND (reference sequence). The CDR3 loop spans 13 amino acids. Trimming left V 7 bases short and J 1 base short, with 10 bases between. CDR3 sequence (DNA): TGTGCCAGTACCCAGACATCGAACACTGAAGCTTTCTTT. Its protein is CASTQTSNTEAFF. Looking up the rest from reference TRBV19 and TRBJ1-1 gives the full variable domain: DGGITQSPKYLFRKEGQNVTLSCEQNLNHDAMYWYRQDPGQGLRLIYYSQIVNDFQKGDIAEGYSVSREKKESFPLTVTSAQKNPTAFYLCASTQTSNTEAFFGQGTRLTVV.

The V and J genes are TRBV9 and TRBJ2-2; the D call may be TRBD1 or TRBD2 (5 bases each). Germline-derived CDR1 and CDR2 are SGDLS and YYNGEE. CDR3 length: 15 residues. Between the trimmed V and J ends, which lost 0 bases and 6 bases, there was a span of 12 bases. The CDR3 loop reads CASSVGNGAAGELFF. The CDR3 bases are TGTGCCAGCAGCGTAGGGAACGGGGCGGCCGGGGAGCTGTTTTTT.

This clonotype has a count of ten or more. Written as DNA, the CDR3 is TGTGCCAGCAACCAGGGGAGCAATCAGCCCCAGCATTTT. It translates to CASNQGSNQPQHF. This chain joins TRBV2 and TRBJ1-5; a weak D match, TRBD1 (6 bases). This CDR3 has 13 residues. Per germline, CDR1 SNHLY and CDR2 FYNNEI. Trimming took 7 bases from V and 1 from J, leaving 8 bases between them.